This is a list of T cell receptor beta chains from one sample in a study of tumor-infiltrating lymphocytes in primary liver carcinoma. One entry per CDR3 protein, called by TCRdb with MiXCR from the multiplex PCR reads. This table has almost 55,000 distinct CDR3 sequences, 70% to 75% appearing once. Sequencing input: liver tumor tissue from sampling region 2. The origin of the receptors is a man aged 35 to 55 with primary liver carcinoma and hepatitis B virus infection. CDR3s include the opening cysteine and the closing phenylalanine or tryptophan. Fields, in order: clone size, D gene, V gene, CDR3 length, J gene, CDR3 protein, CDR3 DNA. The D gene is left open where the match is weak. A row's size may be missing; if present it is once, few, many or a size class.

clone size: -
D gene: TRBD1
V gene: TRBV30
CDR3 length: 15
J gene: TRBJ1-6
CDR3 protein: CAWKSQGGANSPLHF
CDR3 DNA: TGTGCCTGGAAATCTCAAGGGGGCGCGAATTCACCACTCCACTTT

clone size: few
D gene: -
V gene: TRBV5-4
CDR3 length: 11
J gene: TRBJ2-3
CDR3 protein: CASSKIDTQYF
CDR3 DNA: TGTGCCAGCAGCAAGATAGATACGCAGTATTTT

clone size: -
D gene: TRBD1
V gene: TRBV11-2
CDR3 length: 17
J gene: TRBJ1-1
CDR3 protein: CASSRKGGQGFGTEAIF
CDR3 DNA: TGTGCCAGCAGCCGAAAGGGAGGACAGGGGTTCGGCACTGAGGCTATCTTT

clone size: -
D gene: TRBD2
V gene: TRBV29-1
CDR3 length: 14
J gene: TRBJ2-1
CDR3 protein: CSCGLAGLSNELFF
CDR3 DNA: TGCAGCTGCGGACTAGCGGGATTGTCAAATGAGCTGTTCTTC

clone size: -
D gene: -
V gene: TRBV29-1
CDR3 length: 15
J gene: TRBJ2-2
CDR3 protein: CSVGRAALNTEELFF
CDR3 DNA: TGCAGCGTTGGGCGAGCAGCACTGAACACCGAGGAGCTGTTTTTT

clone size: -
D gene: -
V gene: TRBV6-1
CDR3 length: 13
J gene: TRBJ2-7
CDR3 protein: CDISVWVFYEQYF
CDR3 DNA: TGTGACATCAGTGTATGGGTTTTCTACGAGCAGTACTTC

clone size: -
D gene: -
V gene: TRBV10-3
CDR3 length: 12
J gene: TRBJ2-1
CDR3 protein: CTISELGDEQFF
CDR3 DNA: TGTACCATCAGTGAGTTGGGCGATGAGCAATTCTTC

clone size: -
D gene: -
V gene: TRBV12-3/TRBV12-4
CDR3 length: 14
J gene: TRBJ2-3
CDR3 protein: CASSLTERRDTQYF
CDR3 DNA: TGTGCCAGCAGTCTTACTGAGAGAAGAGATACGCAGTATTTT

clone size: -
D gene: -
V gene: TRBV13
CDR3 length: 13
J gene: TRBJ1-4
CDR3 protein: CATKGSTVGKLFF
CDR3 DNA: TGTGCCACCAAGGGGTCTACGGTGGGAAAACTGTTTTTT

clone size: once
D gene: -
V gene: TRBV6-6
CDR3 length: 14
J gene: TRBJ1-5
CDR3 protein: CTSSSSGGGQPQHF
CDR3 DNA: TGTACCAGCAGCTCCTCTGGGGGGGGTCAGCCCCAGCATTTT

clone size: -
D gene: TRBD1
V gene: TRBV6-5
CDR3 length: 14
J gene: TRBJ2-5
CDR3 protein: CVSRGTGVQETQYF
CDR3 DNA: TGTGTCAGCAGGGGGACAGGGGTACAAGAGACCCAGTACTTC

clone size: -
D gene: TRBD2
V gene: TRBV7-8
CDR3 length: 15
J gene: TRBJ2-2
CDR3 protein: CASSDGLADTGELFF
CDR3 DNA: TGTGCTAGCAGCGACGGACTAGCGGATACCGGGGAGCTGTTTTTT

clone size: -
D gene: -
V gene: TRBV6-5
CDR3 length: 15
J gene: TRBJ1-2
CDR3 protein: CASNFSGQLNYGYTF
CDR3 DNA: TGTGCCAGCAATTTCTCCGGACAGCTTAACTATGGCTACACCTTC

clone size: -
D gene: -
V gene: TRBV5-4
CDR3 length: 18
J gene: TRBJ2-6
CDR3 protein: CVSSFPWGRGSGANVLTF
CDR3 DNA: TGTGTCAGCAGCTTCCCCTGGGGGCGAGGCTCTGGGGCCAACGTCCTGACTTTC

clone size: -
D gene: -
V gene: TRBV6-2/TRBV6-3
CDR3 length: 14
J gene: TRBJ2-7
CDR3 protein: CASSYSQESYEQYF
CDR3 DNA: TGTGCCAGTAGTTACTCGCAGGAGTCCTACGAGCAGTACTTC

clone size: many
D gene: TRBD1
V gene: TRBV29-1
CDR3 length: 15
J gene: TRBJ1-2
CDR3 protein: CSVADRGSNIGGYTF
CDR3 DNA: TGCAGCGTCGCGGACAGGGGCAGTAACATAGGGGGCTACACCTTC

clone size: -
D gene: TRBD1
V gene: TRBV4-1
CDR3 length: 18
J gene: TRBJ2-6
CDR3 protein: CASSLDCLGATGANALTF
CDR3 DNA: TGCGCCAGCAGCCTAGACTGTCTGGGGGCGACAGGGGCCAACGCCCTGACTTTC

clone size: -
D gene: -
V gene: TRBV12-3/TRBV12-4
CDR3 length: 14
J gene: TRBJ1-2
CDR3 protein: CARSFTGTGNDYTF
CDR3 DNA: TGTGCCAGAAGTTTTACGGGGACGGGGAATGACTACACCTTC

clone size: many
D gene: TRBD2
V gene: TRBV14
CDR3 length: 15
J gene: TRBJ2-1
CDR3 protein: CASSQVSGAYNEQFF
CDR3 DNA: TGTGCCAGCAGCCAAGTCAGCGGGGCCTACAATGAGCAGTTCTTC

clone size: many
D gene: -
V gene: TRBV28
CDR3 length: 15
J gene: TRBJ1-4
CDR3 protein: CASSTGQSTNEKLFF
CDR3 DNA: TGTGCCAGCAGTACCGGGCAGTCAACTAATGAAAAACTGTTTTTT

clone size: once
D gene: -
V gene: TRBV29-1
CDR3 length: 11
J gene: TRBJ2-3
CDR3 protein: CSVENIDTQYF
CDR3 DNA: TGCAGCGTCGAAAACATAGATACGCAGTATTTT

clone size: -
D gene: TRBD1
V gene: TRBV10-3
CDR3 length: 15
J gene: TRBJ2-5
CDR3 protein: CVVSELDRGRRTQYF
CDR3 DNA: TGTGTCGTCAGTGAGCTGGACAGGGGGCGTCGGACCCAGTACTTC

clone size: -
D gene: -
V gene: TRBV12-3/TRBV12-4
CDR3 length: 13
J gene: TRBJ2-3
CDR3 protein: CASSSGRTDTQYF
CDR3 DNA: TGTGCCAGCAGCTCCGGACGGACAGATACGCAGTATTTT

clone size: -
D gene: -
V gene: TRBV7-9
CDR3 length: 14
J gene: TRBJ1-4
CDR3 protein: CASNFSGRGEKLFF
CDR3 DNA: TGTGCCAGCAACTTCTCGGGCCGGGGGGAAAAACTGTTTTTT

clone size: -
D gene: -
V gene: TRBV7-9
CDR3 length: 13
J gene: TRBJ2-7
CDR3 protein: CARGRVRAYEQYF
CDR3 DNA: TGTGCCAGGGGCCGGGTACGTGCCTACGAGCAGTACTTC

clone size: -
D gene: TRBD1
V gene: TRBV5-1
CDR3 length: 16
J gene: TRBJ1-1
CDR3 protein: CASSQKTGGGNTEAFF
CDR3 DNA: TGCGCCAGCAGCCAGAAGACAGGGGGAGGTAACACTGAAGCTTTCTTT

clone size: -
D gene: TRBD2
V gene: TRBV27
CDR3 length: 17
J gene: TRBJ2-1
CDR3 protein: CASSLSATSAHYNEQFF
CDR3 DNA: TGTGCCAGCAGTTTATCGGCGACTAGCGCCCACTACAATGAGCAGTTCTTC

clone size: -
D gene: -
V gene: TRBV11-2
CDR3 length: 14
J gene: TRBJ2-5
CDR3 protein: CASRIGFLGTPFTF
CDR3 DNA: TGTGCCAGCAGAATTGGTTTCTTAGGGACTCCTTTTACATTC

clone size: -
D gene: -
V gene: TRBV15
CDR3 length: 14
J gene: TRBJ2-1
CDR3 protein: CATSRDGRGDEQFF
CDR3 DNA: TGTGCCACCAGCAGAGATGGTAGGGGCGATGAGCAGTTCTTC

clone size: many
D gene: TRBD1
V gene: TRBV12-3/TRBV12-4
CDR3 length: 13
J gene: TRBJ2-1
CDR3 protein: CASSLGQGARQFF
CDR3 DNA: TGTGCCAGCAGCCTGGGGCAGGGGGCGAGGCAGTTCTTC

clone size: -
D gene: TRBD2
V gene: TRBV19
CDR3 length: 20
J gene: TRBJ2-5
CDR3 protein: CASSKRGIGLAGVLRETQYF
CDR3 DNA: TGTGCCAGTAGTAAGAGAGGGATTGGATTAGCGGGAGTTTTGAGAGAGACTCAGTACTTC

clone size: many
D gene: TRBD2
V gene: TRBV7-9
CDR3 length: 14
J gene: TRBJ2-7
CDR3 protein: CASSLGDYSYEQYF
CDR3 DNA: TGTGCCAGCAGCTTAGGGGACTATTCCTACGAGCAGTACTTC

clone size: -
D gene: TRBD2
V gene: TRBV11-2
CDR3 length: 16
J gene: TRBJ2-3
CDR3 protein: CTSSPPTSGSTDTQCF
CDR3 DNA: TGTACCAGTAGCCCCCCGACTAGCGGCAGCACAGATACGCAGTGTTTT

clone size: many
D gene: TRBD1
V gene: TRBV7-9
CDR3 length: 16
J gene: TRBJ1-1
CDR3 protein: CASSAPDRGPQTEAFF
CDR3 DNA: TGTGCCAGCAGCGCCCCGGACAGGGGGCCACAGACTGAAGCTTTCTTT

clone size: many
D gene: -
V gene: TRBV28
CDR3 length: 13
J gene: TRBJ2-6
CDR3 protein: CASSGPGANVLTF
CDR3 DNA: TGTGCCAGCAGTGGGCCTGGGGCCAACGTCCTGACTTTC

clone size: once
D gene: -
V gene: TRBV28
CDR3 length: 13
J gene: TRBJ1-2
CDR3 protein: CASSSHTIYGNTF
CDR3 DNA: TGTGCCAGCAGTTCCCACACAATCTATGGCAACACCTTC

clone size: -
D gene: -
V gene: TRBV11-2
CDR3 length: 15
J gene: TRBJ2-3
CDR3 protein: CACSPNEVPWDGQCF
CDR3 DNA: TGTGCCTGCAGCCCCAACGAAGTCCCCTGGGATGGGCAGTGTTTC

clone size: many
D gene: TRBD2
V gene: TRBV5-6
CDR3 length: 14
J gene: TRBJ2-7
CDR3 protein: CASHTSGRVYEQYF
CDR3 DNA: TGTGCCAGCCATACTAGCGGGAGGGTCTACGAGCAGTACTTC

clone size: -
D gene: -
V gene: TRBV11-2
CDR3 length: 15
J gene: TRBJ2-5
CDR3 protein: CANSLTWTAQETQYF
CDR3 DNA: TGTGCTAACAGTCTGACCTGGACAGCTCAAGAGACCCAGTACTTC

clone size: few
D gene: -
V gene: TRBV9
CDR3 length: 16
J gene: TRBJ2-1
CDR3 protein: CASSEEGVPTYNEQFF
CDR3 DNA: TGTGCCAGCAGCGAAGAGGGGGTCCCCACCTACAATGAGCAGTTCTTC

clone size: -
D gene: -
V gene: TRBV28
CDR3 length: 12
J gene: TRBJ2-3
CDR3 protein: CASSLRDQPQYF
CDR3 DNA: TGTGCCAGCAGTTTAAGGGATCAGCCCCAGTATTTT

clone size: -
D gene: TRBD1
V gene: TRBV19
CDR3 length: 13
J gene: TRBJ2-5
CDR3 protein: CASILAGGETQYF
CDR3 DNA: TGTGCCAGTATCTTGGCAGGGGGAGAGACCCAGTACTTC